This TCR beta chain originates from a study of cytomegalovirus exposure and HLA in healthy donors. The study's findings and limits: Previous analysis showed most TCR beta V segments were productive about 87% or about 30% of the time. As confirmed in vitro, three CMV-associated chains were specific for CMV antigens.

Comment on this clone: Its antigen remains unidentified.

PCR amplification relied on 60 Vbeta primers (plus 13 Jbeta primers). Clones were sequenced by immunoSEQ multiplex PCR, and TCRdb holds only the in-frame ones, with some missing. The sample shows about 120,000 clones, 74% of them seen only once. The sample consisted of PBMCs. This sequence originates from a human donor in good health.

The CDR3 sequence: CASSPLGGTYNEQFF. CDR3 nucleotide sequence: TGCGCCAGCAGCCCCCTTGGGGGCACCTACAATGAGCAGTTCTTC. The J gene is TRBJ2-1, the V gene TRBV4-3; tentative D call: TRBD1 (6 bases). V was pared by 4 bases and J by 2 bases, with 12 bases between. This CDR3 is 15 amino acids long. Germline V gives CDR1 LGHNA, CDR2 YSLEER.